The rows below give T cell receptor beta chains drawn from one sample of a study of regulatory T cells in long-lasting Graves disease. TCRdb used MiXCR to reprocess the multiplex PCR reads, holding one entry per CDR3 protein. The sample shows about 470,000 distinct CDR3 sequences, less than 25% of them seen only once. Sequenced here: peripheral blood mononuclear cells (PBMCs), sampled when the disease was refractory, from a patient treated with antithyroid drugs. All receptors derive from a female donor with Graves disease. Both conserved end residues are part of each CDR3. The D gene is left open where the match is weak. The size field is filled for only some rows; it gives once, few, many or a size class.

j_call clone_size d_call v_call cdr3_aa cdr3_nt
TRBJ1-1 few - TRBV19 CASSQDGTNTEAFF TGTGCCAGTAGTCAGGACGGAACGAACACTGAAGCTTTCTTT
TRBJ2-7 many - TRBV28 CASSERREQYF TGTGCCAGCAGTGAACGGAGAGAGCAGTACTTC
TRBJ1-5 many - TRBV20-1 CSASPNQPQHF TGCAGTGCTAGCCCAAATCAGCCCCAGCATTTT
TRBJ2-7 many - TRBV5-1 CASSLEADSSYEQYF TGTGCCAGCAGCTTGGAGGCGGATAGCTCCTACGAGCAGTACTTC
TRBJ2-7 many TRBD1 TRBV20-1 CSARFGQGTYEQYF TGCAGTGCTAGGTTTGGACAGGGGACCTACGAGCAGTACTTC
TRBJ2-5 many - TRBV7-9 CASSRHVGTAETQYF TGTGCCAGCAGCCGGCATGTCGGGACGGCAGAGACCCAGTACTTC
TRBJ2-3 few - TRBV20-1 CSARDEAGIHTQYF TGCAGTGCTAGAGATGAGGCAGGGATCCATACGCAGTATTTT
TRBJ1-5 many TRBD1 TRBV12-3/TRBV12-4 CASDMDRDRQPQHF TGTGCCAGCGACATGGACAGGGATCGTCAGCCCCAGCATTTT
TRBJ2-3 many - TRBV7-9 CASRLADTQYF TGTGCCAGCAGACTAGCAGATACGCAGTATTTT
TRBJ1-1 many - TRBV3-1 CASSQGGPNTEAFF TGTGCCAGCAGCCAAGGGGGGCCGAACACTGAAGCTTTCTTT
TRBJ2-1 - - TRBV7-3 CASSWAGTPPSGVAYNEQFF TGCGCCAGCAGCTGGGCCGGGACGCCCCCGTCGGGTGTTGCCTACAATGAGCAGTTCTTC
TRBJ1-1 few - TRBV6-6 CASSYSTWGAAFF TGTGCCAGCAGTTACTCGACTTGGGGTGCGGCTTTCTTT
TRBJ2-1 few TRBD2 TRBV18 CASSPRGGYGDEQFF TGTGCCAGCTCACCACGGGGGGGATATGGCGATGAGCAGTTCTTC
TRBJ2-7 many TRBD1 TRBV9 CASSGTGTGEQYF TGTGCCAGCAGCGGGACCGGGACAGGGGAGCAGTACTTC
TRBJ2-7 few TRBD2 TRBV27 CASSGRTSGIYEQYF TGTGCCAGCAGTGGGAGGACTAGCGGAATCTACGAGCAGTACTTC
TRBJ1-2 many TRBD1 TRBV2 CASSKTGERNYGYTF TGTGCCAGCAGTAAGACAGGGGAGCGTAACTATGGCTACACCTTC
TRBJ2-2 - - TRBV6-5 CASSYTAGELFF TGTGCCAGCAGTTACACGGCCGGGGAGCTGTTTTTT
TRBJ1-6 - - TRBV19 CASRTGRGNSPLHF TGTGCCAGCCGCACAGGGCGGGGGAATTCACCCCTCCACTTT
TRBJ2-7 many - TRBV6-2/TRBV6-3 CASSSGSRGSYEQYF TGTGCCAGCAGTTCGGGATCTCGGGGCTCCTACGAGCAGTACTTC
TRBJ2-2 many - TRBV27 CASSDLDTSFTGELFF TGTGCCAGCAGCGACTTGGACACTTCGTTCACCGGGGAGCTGTTTTTT
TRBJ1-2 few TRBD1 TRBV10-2 CASRDRVNYGYTF TGCGCCAGTCGGGACAGGGTCAACTATGGCTACACCTTC
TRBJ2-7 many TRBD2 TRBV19 CASSPGAGYEQYF TGTGCCAGTAGTCCCGGAGCGGGATACGAGCAGTACTTC
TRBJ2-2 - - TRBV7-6 CASSLETGPGELFF TGTGCCAGCAGCTTAGAAACGGGGCCCGGGGAGCTGTTTTTT
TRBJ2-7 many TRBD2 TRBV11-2 CASSLERLASHEQYF TGTGCCAGCAGCCTAGAAAGACTAGCGAGCCACGAGCAGTACTTC
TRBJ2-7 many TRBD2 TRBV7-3 CASSPTGGRGAYEQYF TGTGCCAGCAGCCCTACGGGGGGGAGGGGAGCCTACGAGCAGTACTTC
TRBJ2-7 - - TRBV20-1 CSARGRQNELWRDLRREQYF TGCAGTGCTAGGGGCCGCCAGAACGAACTATGGCGGGACCTCCGAAGGGAGCAGTACTTC
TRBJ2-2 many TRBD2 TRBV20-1 CSAHPSGKNTGELFF TGCAGTGCTCATCCTAGCGGGAAGAACACCGGGGAGCTGTTTTTT
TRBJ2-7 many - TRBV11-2 CASSLAGQTYEQYF TGTGCCAGCAGCTTAGCGGGCCAGACCTACGAGCAGTACTTC
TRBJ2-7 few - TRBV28 CASSPGTLREQYF TGTGCCAGCAGTCCTGGGACCCTGCGGGAGCAGTACTTC
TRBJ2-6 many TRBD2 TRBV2 CARRPGGGANVLTF TGTGCCAGACGGCCCGGGGGGGGGGCCAACGTCCTGACTTTC
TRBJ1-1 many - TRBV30 CAWSVGRESRAFF TGTGCCTGGAGTGTTGGGCGCGAGTCCCGGGCTTTCTTT
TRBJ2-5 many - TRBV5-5 CASNFQGRETQYF TGTGCCAGCAATTTTCAGGGGCGGGAGACCCAGTACTTC
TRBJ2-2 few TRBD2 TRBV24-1 CATSSLAPTGELFF TGTGCCACCAGTTCACTAGCGCCAACCGGGGAGCTGTTTTTT
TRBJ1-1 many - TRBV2 CASTGFGNTEAFF TGTGCCAGCACAGGGTTCGGGAACACTGAAGCTTTCTTT
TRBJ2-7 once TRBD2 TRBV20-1 CSARPTHGLAGLYEQYF TGCAGTGCTAGACCTACACACGGACTAGCGGGCTTGTACGAGCAGTACTTC
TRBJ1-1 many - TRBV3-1 CASSHPWWPEAFF TGTGCCAGCAGCCATCCCTGGTGGCCTGAAGCTTTCTTT
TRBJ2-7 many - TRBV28 CASSLALLVGKQYF TGTGCCAGCAGTTTAGCCCTCCTCGTGGGGAAGCAGTACTTC
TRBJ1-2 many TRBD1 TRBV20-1 CSAGQGAYGYTF TGCAGTGCTGGACAGGGGGCGTATGGCTACACCTTC
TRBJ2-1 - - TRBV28 CASRGGGEYEQFF TGTGCCAGCAGAGGGGGGGGCGAATATGAGCAGTTCTTC
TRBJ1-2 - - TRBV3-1 CASSPNAWDADYGYTF TGTGCCAGCAGCCCTAATGCTTGGGACGCGGACTATGGCTACACCTTC
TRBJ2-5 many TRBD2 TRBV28 CASSLVREGLGATQYF TGTGCCAGCAGTTTAGTGCGGGAGGGCCTGGGAGCGACCCAGTACTTC